Given below is one T cell receptor (beta chain) in context. The V end was cut by 2 bases, the J end by 5 bases, with 9 bases between. Germline values: CDR1 MNHEY, CDR2 SMNVEV (reference sequence). The CDR3 has 13 amino acids. This record comes from a study of blood T cell repertoires in COVID-19. Study as a whole: T cells, B-cell-depleted T cells, or PBMCs provided the cDNA or gDNA that served as material.

Using immunoSEQ multiplex PCR, the repertoire was profiled, and TCRdb retains in-frame clones only, with some absent. This table holds approximately 300,000 clones, 90% found once. The receptor was derived from a woman aged 18 to 35 with acute COVID-19. The sequencing sample was made of PBMCs or T cells enriched from blood (not recorded which). The chain links TRBV27 to TRBJ2-5; the D gene is possibly TRBD2 (5 bases). DNA for the CDR3: TGTGCCAGCAGTTTAACAAGAGGGGAGACCCAGTACTTC. Amino acids: CASSLTRGETQYF.